The present T cell receptor beta chain was sequenced within a study of T cell clonotyping in hematopoietic cell transplantation. Here immunoSEQ multiplex PCR was the method, and the copy in TCRdb shows in-frame clones only, minus some. The sample holds 6,000 to 7,500 clones, around 96% seen once. Comments on this clone: The antigen remains unidentified.

V was clipped by 1 base and J by 5 bases, with 4 bases between them. Germline V gene sequence: CDR1 SGHAT, CDR2 FQNNGV. The CDR3 has 12 amino acids. Whole-study findings and limits: CD4 and CD8 repertoire contributions could not be separated without sorting. After transplant, recipient diversity fell while pathologically expanded clonotypes grew through day 180. At the given depth, recipient repertoires were over 97% de novo clonotypes.

This TCR derives from a male patient between 40 and 50 years old who had an allogeneic stem cell transplant from a related donor, so the T cells may come from the graft donor. Some clones in this sample may be carry-over from other donors' samples. This chain links TRBV11-2 with TRBJ2-3; D is undetermined. The sequenced sample was PBMCs, obtained 30 days after allogeneic stem cell transplant. DNA for the CDR3: TGTGCCAGCAGCTTAGGATTAGATACGCAGTATTTT. Its translation: CASSLGLDTQYF.